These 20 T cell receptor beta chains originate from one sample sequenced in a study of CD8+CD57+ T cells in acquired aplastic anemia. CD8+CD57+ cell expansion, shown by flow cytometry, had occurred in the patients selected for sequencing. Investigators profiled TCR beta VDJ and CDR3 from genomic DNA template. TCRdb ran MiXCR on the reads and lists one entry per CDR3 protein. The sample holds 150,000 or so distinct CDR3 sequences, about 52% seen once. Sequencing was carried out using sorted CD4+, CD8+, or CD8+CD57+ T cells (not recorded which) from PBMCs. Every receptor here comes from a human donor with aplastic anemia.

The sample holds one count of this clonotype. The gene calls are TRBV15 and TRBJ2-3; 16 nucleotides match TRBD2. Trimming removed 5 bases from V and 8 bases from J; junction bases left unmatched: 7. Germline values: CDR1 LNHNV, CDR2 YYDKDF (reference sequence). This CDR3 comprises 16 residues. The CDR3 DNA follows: TGTGCCACCAGCGGGGGACTAGCGGGGGGGCTAGGTACGCAGTATTTT. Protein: CATSGGLAGGLGTQYF.

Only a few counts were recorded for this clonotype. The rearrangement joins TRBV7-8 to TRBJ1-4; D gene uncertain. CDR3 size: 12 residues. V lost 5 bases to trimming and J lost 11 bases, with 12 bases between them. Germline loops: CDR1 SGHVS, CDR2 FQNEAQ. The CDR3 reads CASSQRLGKLFF. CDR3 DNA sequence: TGTGCCAGCAGCCAGAGGTTGGGGAAACTGTTTTTT.

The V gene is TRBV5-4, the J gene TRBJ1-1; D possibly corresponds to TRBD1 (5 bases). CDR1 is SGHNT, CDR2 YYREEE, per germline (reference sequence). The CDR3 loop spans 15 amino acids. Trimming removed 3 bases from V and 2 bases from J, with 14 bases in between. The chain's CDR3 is CASSWAQGSNTEAFF. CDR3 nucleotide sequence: TGTGCCAGCAGCTGGGCCCAGGGAAGCAACACTGAAGCTTTCTTT.

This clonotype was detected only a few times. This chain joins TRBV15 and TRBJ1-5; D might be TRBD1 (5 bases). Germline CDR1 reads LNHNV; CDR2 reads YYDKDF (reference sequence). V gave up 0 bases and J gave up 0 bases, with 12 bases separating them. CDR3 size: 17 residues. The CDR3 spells CATSRDQWGLSNQPQHF. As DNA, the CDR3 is TGTGCCACCAGCAGAGATCAGTGGGGCCTTAGCAATCAGCCCCAGCATTTT.

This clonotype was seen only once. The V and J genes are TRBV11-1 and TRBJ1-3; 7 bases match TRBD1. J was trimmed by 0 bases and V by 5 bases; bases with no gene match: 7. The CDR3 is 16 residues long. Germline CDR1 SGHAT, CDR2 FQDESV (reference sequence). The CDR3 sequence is CASSEAGGFSGNTIYF. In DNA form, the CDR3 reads TGTGCCAGCAGCGAAGCAGGGGGATTCTCTGGAAACACCATATATTTT. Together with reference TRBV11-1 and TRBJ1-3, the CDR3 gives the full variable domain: EAEVAQSPRYKITEKSQAVAFWCDPISGHATLYWYRQILGQGPELLVQFQDESVVDDSQLPKDRFSAERLKGVDSTLKIQPAELGDSAMYLCASSEAGGFSGNTIYFGEGSWLTVV.

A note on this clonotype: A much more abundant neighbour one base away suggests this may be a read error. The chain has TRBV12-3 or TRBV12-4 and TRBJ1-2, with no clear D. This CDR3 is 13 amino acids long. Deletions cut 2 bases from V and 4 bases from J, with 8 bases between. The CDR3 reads CASSLSPAYGYTF. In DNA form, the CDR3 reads TGTGCCAGCAGTTTAAGTCCGGCCTATGGCTACACCTTC.

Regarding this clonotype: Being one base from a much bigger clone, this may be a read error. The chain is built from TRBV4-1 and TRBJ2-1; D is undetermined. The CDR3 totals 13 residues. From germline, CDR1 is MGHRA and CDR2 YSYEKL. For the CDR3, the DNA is TGCGCCAGCAGCCAAGACCGCTACAATGGGCAGTTCTTC. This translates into CASSQDRYNGQFF.

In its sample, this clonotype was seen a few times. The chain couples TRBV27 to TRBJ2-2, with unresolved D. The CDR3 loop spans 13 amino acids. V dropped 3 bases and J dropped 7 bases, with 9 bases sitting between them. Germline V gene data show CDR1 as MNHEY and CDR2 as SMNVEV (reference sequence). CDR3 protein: CASSLGWGGELFF. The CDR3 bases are TGTGCCAGCAGTTTGGGATGGGGCGGGGAGCTGTTTTTT.

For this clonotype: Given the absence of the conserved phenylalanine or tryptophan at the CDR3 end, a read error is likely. The CDR3 loop is CASSYGNEQFS. CDR3 DNA: TGTGCCAGCAGTTACGGGAATGAGCAGTTCTCC. The J gene is TRBJ2-1, the V gene TRBV7-6; D unclear. V was trimmed by 6 bases and J by 7 bases, leaving 7 bases between them. From germline, CDR1 is SGHVS and CDR2 FNYEAQ. The CDR3 loop spans 11 amino acids.

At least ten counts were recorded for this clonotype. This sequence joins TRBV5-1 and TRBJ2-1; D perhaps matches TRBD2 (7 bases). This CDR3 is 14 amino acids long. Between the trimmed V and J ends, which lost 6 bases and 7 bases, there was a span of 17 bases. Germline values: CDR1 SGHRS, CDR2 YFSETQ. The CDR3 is CASNEGGGGNEQFF. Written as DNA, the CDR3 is TGCGCCAGCAACGAAGGAGGGGGGGGAAATGAGCAGTTCTTC.

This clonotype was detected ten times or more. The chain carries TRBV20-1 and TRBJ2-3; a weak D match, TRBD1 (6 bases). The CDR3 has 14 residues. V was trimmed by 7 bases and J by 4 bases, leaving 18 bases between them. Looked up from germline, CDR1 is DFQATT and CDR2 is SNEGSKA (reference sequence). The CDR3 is CSGSTGWGADTQYF. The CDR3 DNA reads TGCAGTGGATCAACAGGGTGGGGAGCAGATACGCAGTATTTT.

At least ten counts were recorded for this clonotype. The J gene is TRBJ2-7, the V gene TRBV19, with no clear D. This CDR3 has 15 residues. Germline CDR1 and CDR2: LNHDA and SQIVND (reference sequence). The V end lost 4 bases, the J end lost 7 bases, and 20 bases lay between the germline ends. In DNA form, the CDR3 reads TGTGCCAGTAGTACCTCCCGGGCCCTCGGGTCAGAGCAGTACTTC. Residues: CASSTSRALGSEQYF.

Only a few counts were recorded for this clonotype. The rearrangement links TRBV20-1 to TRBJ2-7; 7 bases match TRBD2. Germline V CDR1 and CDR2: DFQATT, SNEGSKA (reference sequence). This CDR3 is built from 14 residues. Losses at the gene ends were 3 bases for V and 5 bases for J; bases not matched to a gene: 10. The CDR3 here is CSARDGWGGNEQYF. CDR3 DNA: TGCAGTGCTAGGGACGGCTGGGGGGGGAACGAGCAGTACTTC.

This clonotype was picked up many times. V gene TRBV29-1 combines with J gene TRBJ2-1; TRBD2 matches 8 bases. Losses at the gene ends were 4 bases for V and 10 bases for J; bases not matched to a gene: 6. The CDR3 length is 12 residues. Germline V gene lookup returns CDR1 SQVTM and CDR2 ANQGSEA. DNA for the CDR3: TGCAGCGTTGGAGGGAGCGGGGGAGAGCAGTTCTTC. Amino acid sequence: CSVGGSGGEQFF.

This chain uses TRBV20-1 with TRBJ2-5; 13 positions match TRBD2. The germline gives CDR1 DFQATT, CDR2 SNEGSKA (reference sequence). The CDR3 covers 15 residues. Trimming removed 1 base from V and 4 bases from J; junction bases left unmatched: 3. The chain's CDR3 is CSARGTSGSSETQYF. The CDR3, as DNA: TGCAGTGCTAGAGGGACTAGCGGGAGTTCAGAGACCCAGTACTTC.

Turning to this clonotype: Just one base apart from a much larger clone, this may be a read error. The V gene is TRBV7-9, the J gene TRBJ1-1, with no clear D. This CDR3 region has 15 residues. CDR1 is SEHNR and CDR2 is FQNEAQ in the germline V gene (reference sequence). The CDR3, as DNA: TGTGCCAGCAGCCCCCACAGTGGGATGAACACTGAAGCTCTCTTT. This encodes CASSPHSGMNTEALF.

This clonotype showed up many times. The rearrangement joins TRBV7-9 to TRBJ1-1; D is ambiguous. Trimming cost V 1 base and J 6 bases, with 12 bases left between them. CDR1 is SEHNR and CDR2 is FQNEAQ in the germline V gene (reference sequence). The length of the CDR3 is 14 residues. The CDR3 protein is CASSLVANGAEAFF. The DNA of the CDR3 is TGTGCCAGCAGCTTAGTGGCAAACGGGGCTGAAGCTTTCTTT.

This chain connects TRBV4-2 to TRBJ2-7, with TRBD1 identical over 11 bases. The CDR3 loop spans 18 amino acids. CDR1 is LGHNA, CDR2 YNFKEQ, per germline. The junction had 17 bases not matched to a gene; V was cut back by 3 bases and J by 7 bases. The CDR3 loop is CASSQIGNAGTGGREQYF. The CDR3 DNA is TGTGCCAGCAGCCAGATAGGCAATGCGGGGACAGGGGGTAGGGAGCAGTACTTC.

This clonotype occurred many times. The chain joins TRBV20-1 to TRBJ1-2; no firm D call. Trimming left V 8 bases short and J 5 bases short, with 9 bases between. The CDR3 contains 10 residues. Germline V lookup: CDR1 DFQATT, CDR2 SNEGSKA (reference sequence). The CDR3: CSTDLYGYTF. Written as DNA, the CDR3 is TGCAGTACGGACTTATATGGCTACACCTTC.

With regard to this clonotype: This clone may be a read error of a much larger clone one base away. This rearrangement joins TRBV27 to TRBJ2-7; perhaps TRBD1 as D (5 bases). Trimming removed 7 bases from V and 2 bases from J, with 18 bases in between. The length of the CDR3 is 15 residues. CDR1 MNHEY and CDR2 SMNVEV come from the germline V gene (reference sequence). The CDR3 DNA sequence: TGTGCCAGCACCATGAGACAGAATAGTCCCTACGAGCAGTACTTC. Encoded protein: CASTMRQNSPYEQYF.